The T cell receptor (beta chain) under discussion was sequenced for a study of blood T cell repertoires in COVID-19. Study context: COVID-19 samples from acute and convalescent phases originated in the United States, Italy and Spain. Sources were T cells, B-cell-depleted T cells, or PBMCs; the material itself was cDNA or gDNA.

Seattle-derived patients entered the study during active infection and were followed longitudinally. The CDR3 has 14 amino acids. J gave up 6 bases and V 0 bases, and 4 bases lay outside the gene matches. Looked up from germline, CDR1 is SGHTS and CDR2 is YDEGEE. Original methodology: Nucleated cell counts were estimated from reference gene primer amplification. Clones were read by immunoSEQ multiplex PCR, and TCRdb kept only the in-frame ones, dropping some. D and trimming come from the DNA, and the V and J calls and clone size come from that table. The sample yields around 49,000 clones, under 90% seen once.

The chain recombines TRBV5-8 with TRBJ2-7, with 9 bases fitting TRBD2. This receptor was taken from an elderly woman with COVID-19, enrolled during active disease. Sequenced: peripheral blood. As DNA, the CDR3 is TGTGCCAGCAGCTTGGGAGCGGGAGGTGGCGAGCAGTACTTC. Protein sequence: CASSLGAGGGEQYF.